Each of the 3 T cell receptor beta chains below was sequenced from the same sample in a study of T-cell memory formation after mild COVID-19. Each CDR3 protein is one row after TCRdb ran MiXCR on the 5' RACE reads. The data hold about 180,000 distinct CDR3 sequences, with 15% to 20% observed a single time. Sequencing used PBMCs or a T cell subset sorted from them (not recorded which). Receptor source: a man aged 18 to 30 who had mild COVID-19 (a few samples of this study predate the infection). Cell type and time point are not known.

The chain carries TRBV15 and TRBJ1-1, with D possibly being TRBD1 (5 bases). V dropped 5 bases and J dropped 5 bases, with 9 bases sitting between them. CDR1 and CDR2 (germline): LNHNV, YYDKDF (reference sequence). CDR3 length: 12 amino acids. CDR3 amino acids: CATSWGKTEAFF. CDR3 bases: TGTGCCACCAGCTGGGGGAAGACTGAAGCTTTCTTT.

J is TRBJ1-5 and V is TRBV6-6; a possible D gene is TRBD1 (6 bases). Germline V gene lookup returns CDR1 MNHNY and CDR2 SVGAGI (reference sequence). CDR3 length: 15 residues. Trimming cost V 11 bases and J 1 base, with 18 bases left between them. In DNA form, the CDR3 reads TGTGCCTGTCGTTCTGAGGGGGTGAGCAATCAGCCCCAGCATTTT. As protein: CACRSEGVSNQPQHF.

The chain links TRBV11-2 to TRBJ2-7; D might be TRBD2 (5 bases). This CDR3 is built from 13 residues. From germline, CDR1 is SGHAT and CDR2 FQNNGV. Trimming cost V 1 base and J 6 bases, with 10 bases left between them. CDR3 protein: CASSLGWTGEQYV. CDR3 DNA: TGTGCCAGCAGCTTAGGCTGGACTGGCGAGCAGTACGTC.